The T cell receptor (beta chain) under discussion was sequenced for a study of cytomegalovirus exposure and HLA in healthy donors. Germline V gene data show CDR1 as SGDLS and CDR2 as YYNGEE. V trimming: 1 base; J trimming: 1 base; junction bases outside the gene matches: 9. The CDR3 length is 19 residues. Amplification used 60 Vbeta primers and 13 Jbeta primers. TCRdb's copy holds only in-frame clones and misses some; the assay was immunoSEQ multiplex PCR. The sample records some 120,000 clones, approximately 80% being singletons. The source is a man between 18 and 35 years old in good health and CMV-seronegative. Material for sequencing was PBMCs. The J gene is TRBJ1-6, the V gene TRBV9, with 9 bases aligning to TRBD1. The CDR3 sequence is CASSVSPRQGGSYNSPLHF. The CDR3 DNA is TGTGCCAGCAGCGTATCCCCACGACAGGGGGGGTCCTATAATTCACCCCTCCACTTT.